This passage covers 20 T cell receptor beta chains from one sample sequenced in a study of Ad26.COV2.S vaccination and SARS-CoV-2 variants. Noted treatment: approximately 18 received Ad26.COV2.S at low or high dose, single or two shots; 5 received placebo; per-sample allocation not given. Specimens were obtained on day 63 following the first vaccine or placebo injection. Only in-frame clones appear in the TCRdb table, and some are missing; sequencing was by immunoSEQ multiplex PCR. The table lists about 460,000 clones, about 89% of them singletons. The input for sequencing was peripheral blood, taken in a trial of Ad26.COV2.S vaccine versus placebo. The origin of the receptors is a person aged 18 to 65 who received the Ad26.COV2.S COVID-19 vaccine or a placebo.

This clone was observed once. This chain joins TRBV7-9 and TRBJ2-1, with D unresolved. Deletions cut 7 bases from V and 5 bases from J, with 15 bases between. Germline CDR1 SEHNR, CDR2 FQNEAQ (reference sequence). This CDR3 has 14 residues. CDR3 in DNA: TGTGCCAGCAACGGACGGAACAGCGACAATGAGCAGTTCTTC. Residues: CASNGRNSDNEQFF.

The chain couples TRBV5-1 to TRBJ1-1, with 7 bases lining up with TRBD1. The junction had 7 bases not matched to a gene; V was cut back by 5 bases and J by 6 bases. CDR3 length: 13 residues. The germline V gene has CDR1 SGHRS and CDR2 YFSETQ. The chain's CDR3 is CASSGTGVAEAFF. CDR3 DNA: TGCGCCAGCAGTGGAACAGGGGTGGCTGAAGCTTTCTTT.

Only a few counts were recorded for this clone. The gene calls are TRBV4-1 and TRBJ1-6, with no clear D. CDR1 and CDR2 (germline): MGHRA, YSYEKL. The CDR3 sequence is 16 residues long. V lost 0 bases, J lost 9 bases, and 15 bases lay in between. The CDR3 DNA is TGCGCCAGCAGCCAAGAGAGGGTAGTCGTAGGTTCACCCCTCCACTTT. The encoded protein is CASSQERVVVGSPLHF.

The genes are TRBV7-3 and TRBJ2-2; the D is unclear. The CDR3 consists of 18 residues. Germline loops: CDR1 SGHTA, CDR2 FQGTGA. The V gene lost 5 bases and the J gene lost 7 bases, with 26 bases spanning the gap. CDR3 in DNA: TGTGCCAGCAGCGCCAAGCCCCGCCAAACCTCGCCCGGCGGGGAGCTGTTTTTT. Amino acid sequence: CASSAKPRQTSPGGELFF.

The chain employs TRBV3-1 (or the pseudogene TRBV3-2) and TRBJ2-7; D might be TRBD2 (5 bases). V was cut by 4 bases and J by 3 bases, with 22 bases left in between. CDR1 LGHDT and CDR2 YNNKEL come from the germline V gene (reference sequence). The CDR3 runs to 17 residues. DNA for the CDR3: TGTGCCAGCAGCCTAACCCTACCGGAGAGCGGAGTCTACGAGCAGTACTTC. It is translated as CASSLTLPESGVYEQYF.

The chain uses TRBV24-1 and TRBJ2-1, with D hard to call. Trimming stripped 6 bases from V and 3 bases from J, with 8 bases between. This CDR3 is 13 amino acids long. Per the germline V gene, CDR1 is KGHDR and CDR2 is SFDVKD. CDR3 sequence reads: CATSSSNYNEQFF. The CDR3, as DNA: TGTGCCACCAGTAGCAGTAACTACAATGAGCAGTTCTTC.

The V call is TRBV7-9, the J call TRBJ2-7; TRBD2 matches at 7 bases. CDR3 size: 13 residues. V dropped 1 base and J dropped 7; count of bases not matched to a gene: 4. Germline CDR1 reads SEHNR; CDR2 reads FQNEAQ (reference sequence). Written as DNA, the CDR3 is TGTGCCAGCAGCTTAGAAGCGGGGTTGGAGCAGTACTTC. Protein: CASSLEAGLEQYF. The full variable domain, rest sourced from reference TRBV7-9 and TRBJ2-7, is DTGVSQNPRHKITKRGQNVTFRCDPISEHNRLYWYRQTLGQGPEFLTYFQNEAQLEKSRLLSDRFSAERPKGSFSTLEIQRTEQGDSAMYLCASSLEAGLEQYFGPGTRLTVT.

This chain joins TRBV30 and TRBJ2-7; TRBD2 aligns across 9 bases. The germline gives CDR1 GTSNPN, CDR2 SVGIG (reference sequence). The CDR3 loop spans 13 amino acids. With V trimmed by 2 bases and J by 10 bases, 9 bases remained unmatched. CDR3 bases: TGTGCCTGGAGTCCCTCGGGGACTAGCAGCCAGTACTTC. Its translation: CAWSPSGTSSQYF.

The DNA of the CDR3 is TGTGCCAGCAGCAAATTGGGACGGACACAGACCAAGGGGAACTATGGCTACACCTTC. Its protein product is CASSKLGRTQTKGNYGYTF. The chain joins TRBV21-1 to TRBJ1-2. TRBV21-1 counts as a pseudogene. This CDR3 region has 19 residues.

The genes are TRBV28 and TRBJ1-1, with D possibly TRBD1 on 5 matching bases. The V and J ends lost 0 bases and 1 base respectively, with 15 bases between them. Germline lookup yields CDR1 MDHEN and CDR2 SYDVKM. The CDR3 extends over 17 amino acids. As DNA, the CDR3 is TGTGCCAGCAGTTTATGGGAGGTTGTGGGGACGAACACTGAAGCTTTCTTT. It codes for CASSLWEVVGTNTEAFF.

The V and J genes are TRBV28 and TRBJ2-4, with 7 bases lining up with TRBD1. The CDR3 runs to 13 residues. The V and J ends lost 4 bases and 13 bases, in that order; junction bases with no gene match: 10. Germline assignment: CDR1 MDHEN and CDR2 SYDVKM. The CDR3 sequence: CASSSLTGYLQYF. CDR3 coding DNA: TGTGCCAGCAGTTCCCTGACAGGGTATCTACAGTACTTC.

The chain uses TRBV19 and TRBJ2-2, with 14 bases identical to TRBD2. CDR1 LNHDA and CDR2 SQIVND come from the germline V gene (reference sequence). The CDR3 is 17 residues long. V lost 7 bases, J lost 1 base, and 5 bases stayed unmatched. For the CDR3, the DNA is TGTGCCAGTATCGGACTAGCGGGAGGCCAGAACACCGGGGAGCTGTTTTTT. Encoded protein: CASIGLAGGQNTGELFF.

V is TRBV7-3 and J is TRBJ2-2; 7 nucleotides line up with TRBD1. This CDR3 region has 15 residues. V shed 3 bases and J 0 bases; nucleotides not matched to a gene: 1. Germline CDR1 is SGHTA and CDR2 is FQGTGA. This CDR3 is CASSFGTANTGELFF. The CDR3 DNA follows: TGTGCCAGCAGCTTCGGGACAGCGAACACCGGGGAGCTGTTTTTT. Combining the CDR3 with reference TRBV7-3 and TRBJ2-2 gives the whole variable domain GAGVSQTPSNKVTEKGKYVELRCDPISGHTALYWYRQSLGQGPEFLIYFQGTGAADDSGLPNDRFFAVRPEGSVSTLKIQRTERGDSAVYLCASSFGTANTGELFFGEGSRLTVL.

This clone was seen a few times. This chain uses TRBV6-4 with TRBJ2-3, with D tentatively TRBD1 or TRBD2 (5 bases each). Germline CDR1 and CDR2: MRHNA and SNTAGT. The ends were cut back, 6 bases at V and 8 bases at J, with 21 bases in the middle. The CDR3 length is 15 residues. CDR3 region: CASSPRWGTRSTQYF. As DNA, the CDR3 is TGTGCCAGCAGCCCCCGCTGGGGGACGCGTAGTACGCAGTATTTT.

The chain is built from TRBV7-2 and TRBJ2-5; maybe TRBD1 (6 bases). Germline-derived CDR1 and CDR2 are SGHTA and FQGNSA. The CDR3 is made up of 18 amino acids. V shed 0 bases and J shed 2 bases, with 19 bases lying between them. CDR3 sequence: CASSLARRKDSKQETQYF. Written as DNA, the CDR3 is TGTGCCAGCAGCTTAGCGCGGCGTAAGGACAGTAAACAAGAGACCCAGTACTTC.

This chain connects TRBV7-6 to TRBJ1-1, with unresolved D. This CDR3 region has 15 residues. The V and J ends lost 1 base and 4 bases respectively, with 13 bases between them. Germline V gene sequence: CDR1 SGHVS, CDR2 FNYEAQ. CDR3 DNA: TGTGCCAGCAGCTTAGTAGTGGCAGCCCTCACTGAAGCTTTCTTT. It yields the protein CASSLVVAALTEAFF.

This clone came up once. V is TRBV13 and J is TRBJ2-7, with 10 bases matching TRBD1. Germline loops: CDR1 PRHDT, CDR2 FYEKMQ (reference sequence). This CDR3 is built from 15 residues. Losses at the gene ends were 5 bases for V and 3 bases for J; bases not matched to a gene: 7. The CDR3 coding sequence is TGTGCCAGCAGCCTAGCCGGACAGGGGGTCTACGAGCAGTACTTC. This encodes CASSLAGQGVYEQYF.

The chain links TRBV2 to TRBJ2-1; D unclear. Germline lookup yields CDR1 SNHLY and CDR2 FYNNEI. Trimming took 7 bases from V and 7 from J, leaving 5 bases between them. The CDR3 is 10 residues long. The CDR3 loop is CASKVNEQFF. The CDR3 DNA reads TGTGCCAGCAAGGTTAATGAGCAGTTCTTC. Combining the CDR3 with reference TRBV2 and TRBJ2-1 gives the whole variable domain EPEVTQTPSHQVTQMGQEVILRCVPISNHLYFYWYRQILGQKVEFLVSFYNNEISEKSEIFDDQFSVERPDGSNFTLKIRSTKLEDSAMYFCASKVNEQFFGPGTRLTVL.

V is TRBV9 and J is TRBJ1-1; a weak D match, TRBD1 (6 bases). The CDR3 covers 14 residues. Deletions cut 3 bases from V and 4 bases from J, with 13 bases between. Germline V gives CDR1 SGDLS, CDR2 YYNGEE. The CDR3 sequence is CASSALTGSTEAFF. CDR3 sequence (DNA): TGTGCCAGCAGCGCCCTTACAGGGAGCACTGAAGCTTTCTTT.

The chain combines TRBV19 with TRBJ1-6; 10 bases map to TRBD1. The J segment lost 7 bases and the V segment lost 6 bases, leaving 6 bases of the junction unmatched. The CDR3 sequence is 15 residues long. Germline V gene data show CDR1 as LNHDA and CDR2 as SQIVND (reference sequence). CDR3 coding DNA: TGTGCCAGTAGACCCAAGGGACAGGGGAATTCACCCCTCCACTTT. It is translated as CASRPKGQGNSPLHF. The entire variable domain, with the rest obtained from reference TRBV19 and TRBJ1-6, is as follows: DGGITQSPKYLFRKEGQNVTLSCEQNLNHDAMYWYRQDPGQGLRLIYYSQIVNDFQKGDIAEGYSVSREKKESFPLTVTSAQKNPTAFYLCASRPKGQGNSPLHFGNGTRLTVT.